This is a list of T cell receptor beta chains from one sample in a study of T-cell memory formation after mild COVID-19. TCRdb re-derived calls from the 5' RACE reads in MiXCR, one entry per CDR3 protein. Among approximately 490,000 distinct CDR3 sequences, around 21% were seen once, and the ten largest hold under 15%. The material sequenced was PBMCs or a T cell subset sorted from them (not recorded which). These receptor sequences come from an adult woman who had mild COVID-19 (a few samples of this study predate the infection). Cell type and time point are not known. Both conserved end residues are part of each CDR3. The D gene is left open where the match is weak. Clone size is shown for a subset of rows, as once, few, many or a class of expanded clone.

-,TRBJ1-6,few,TRBV4-2,TGTGCCAGCCAGACTTCCGGAGGATACGGGGTTGGGGGAAATTCACCCCTCCACTTT,CASQTSGGYGVGGNSPLHF
TRBD1,TRBJ1-5,-,TRBV2,TGTGCCAGCAGGTTACAGGGGGTCGATAGCAATCAGCCCCAGCATTTT,CASRLQGVDSNQPQHF
-,TRBJ2-7,-,TRBV27,TGTGCCAGCAGTTCTCAGACCGGGACCGGCACCTACGAGCAGTACTTC,CASSSQTGTGTYEQYF
-,TRBJ2-5,-,TRBV6-2/TRBV6-3,TGTGCCAGCAGTTATAGCGGCAGGGAATTGGAAGAGACCCAGTACTTC,CASSYSGRELEETQYF
-,TRBJ1-4,-,TRBV7-9,TGTGCCAGCAGTTTTCTATGGGGGAGCCTTAATGAAAAACTGTTTTTT,CASSFLWGSLNEKLFF
TRBD2,TRBJ2-7,few,TRBV12-3/TRBV12-4,TGTGCCAGCAGAGTTAGCGGGAGTCTTTACGAGCAGTACTTC,CASRVSGSLYEQYF
TRBD2,TRBJ2-1,many,TRBV7-2,TGTGCCAGCAGCCAGACGGGAGGTGGGCAGTTCTTC,CASSQTGGGQFF
TRBD1,TRBJ2-7,-,TRBV7-9,TGTGCCAGCAGCTTTTGGCTTCGTCCGGGACAGGATGGCGACGAGCAGTACTTC,CASSFWLRPGQDGDEQYF
-,TRBJ1-4,few,TRBV10-3,TGTGCCATCACTCCCGGGGGCACTAATGAAAAACTGTTTTTT,CAITPGGTNEKLFF
-,TRBJ1-5,-,TRBV2,TGTGCCAGCGAACAGGAATTAAGCCGGAATCAGCCCCAGCATTTT,CASEQELSRNQPQHF
-,TRBJ2-7,few,TRBV20-1,TGCAGTGCTAGTCGACCGGACTCCTACGAGCAGTACTTC,CSASRPDSYEQYF
-,TRBJ2-2,few,TRBV9,TGTGCCAGCAGCGTAAGTGGGAGTCTCGGCGGGGAGCTGTTTTTT,CASSVSGSLGGELFF
-,TRBJ1-3,-,TRBV20-1,TGCAGTGCTAGACAAGGCTCTGGAAACACCATATATTTT,CSARQGSGNTIYF
TRBD2,TRBJ2-1,-,TRBV6-1,TGTGCCAGCAGTGAGATACGGTTTTTGGGACTAGCGGGAGTGGATGAGCAGTTCTTC,CASSEIRFLGLAGVDEQFF
-,TRBJ2-7,few,TRBV9,TGTGCCAGCAGCGTAGTTACGGGAAGCGAGCAGTACTTC,CASSVVTGSEQYF
-,TRBJ1-1,-,TRBV20-1,TGCAGTGCTAGAGGTCCGTCGCGGACCGAAGCTTTCTTT,CSARGPSRTEAFF
-,TRBJ2-6,few,TRBV4-1,TGCGCCAGCAGCCAAGGACAGGAGGTCTCTGGGGCCAACGTCCTGACTTTC,CASSQGQEVSGANVLTF
TRBD1,TRBJ2-1,few,TRBV7-3,TGTGCCAGCAGCGTGGGACAGGGTGTGGGGTTGCCCTACAATGAGCAGTTCTTC,CASSVGQGVGLPYNEQFF
TRBD2,TRBJ2-2,many,TRBV7-9,TGTGCCAGCAGCTTACCCTACACTAGCGGGAGTCATACCGGGGAGCTGTTTTTT,CASSLPYTSGSHTGELFF
TRBD1,TRBJ1-4,few,TRBV5-1,TGCGCCAGCAGCCCGGGACAGCCTAATGAAAAACTGTTTTTT,CASSPGQPNEKLFF
TRBD1,TRBJ2-1,few,TRBV5-1,TGCGCCAGCAGCTCGAACGACAGGGTTAGGGGCAATGAGCAGTTCTTC,CASSSNDRVRGNEQFF
TRBD1,TRBJ1-2,-,TRBV29-1,TGCAGCGTTGATCCGGGACAGTCTTATGGCTACACCTTC,CSVDPGQSYGYTF
TRBD1,TRBJ2-2,-,TRBV15,TGTGCCACCAGCAGAGACGAAACAGGGGGCGTAATGAACACCGGGGAGCTGTTTTTT,CATSRDETGGVMNTGELFF
-,TRBJ2-2,few,TRBV5-1,TGCGCCAGCAGCTTGGTCGGATACACCGGGGAGCTGTTTTTT,CASSLVGYTGELFF
-,TRBJ1-5,-,TRBV6-1,TGTGCCAGCAGAAAAACAGGGAGCAATCAGCCCCAGCATTTT,CASRKTGSNQPQHF
-,TRBJ2-2,-,TRBV24-1,TGTGCCACCAGTGTTGGTGGAGCCACCGGGGAGCTGTTTTTT,CATSVGGATGELFF
-,TRBJ2-5,few,TRBV7-2,TGTGCCAGCAGCTTAAGGCGGGACGGGACCCAGTACTTC,CASSLRRDGTQYF
-,TRBJ2-1,once,TRBV14,TGTGCCAGCAGCCAAGTTGGGACCGAGCAGTTCTTC,CASSQVGTEQFF
-,TRBJ2-3,-,TRBV30,TGTGCCTGGAGTCCAGGGGCGGGAGATACGCAGTATTTT,CAWSPGAGDTQYF
-,TRBJ2-7,-,TRBV4-2,TGTGCCAGCAGCCAAGGTGGGGCTAGCTCCATCAACTACGAGCAGTACTTC,CASSQGGASSINYEQYF
-,TRBJ2-1,-,TRBV24-1,TGTGCCACCAGTGATGGCCAGTCGGGTTACAATGAGCAGTTCTTC,CATSDGQSGYNEQFF
-,TRBJ1-5,-,TRBV12-3/TRBV12-4,TGTGCCAGCAGTTTGGGGGTCCTGAGCAATCAGCCCCAGCATTTT,CASSLGVLSNQPQHF
TRBD2,TRBJ2-3,many,TRBV7-3,TGTGCCAGCAGCTTGGGACTAGCGGGAGGCCTTTTCACAGATACGCAGTATTTT,CASSLGLAGGLFTDTQYF
TRBD2,TRBJ2-1,many,TRBV5-1,TGCGCCAGCAGCTCGGGACTAGACAATGAGCAGTTCTTC,CASSSGLDNEQFF
TRBD1,TRBJ2-7,-,TRBV19,TGTGCCAGTAGTATGAAGACAGGGTACGAGCAGTACTTC,CASSMKTGYEQYF
-,TRBJ1-1,few,TRBV15,TGTGCCACCAGCAGAGTGTGGGGAGCTGAAGCTTTCTTT,CATSRVWGAEAFF
TRBD1,TRBJ1-5,few,TRBV9,TGTGCCAGCAGCGAGGGGGCAAGCAATCAGCCCCAGCATTTT,CASSEGASNQPQHF
-,TRBJ2-6,few,TRBV12-3/TRBV12-4,TGTGCCAGCAGTTTAAAGTCCCCGGGTATAAGCTCTGGGGCCAACGTCCTGACTTTC,CASSLKSPGISSGANVLTF
-,TRBJ1-2,many,TRBV7-2,TGTGCCAGCAGCACCCCCCGGGGCCATGGCTACACCTTC,CASSTPRGHGYTF
-,TRBJ1-5,-,TRBV29-1,TGCAGCGCCCGGTGGGGTGGCAATCAGCCCCAGCATTTT,CSARWGGNQPQHF
-,TRBJ2-1,-,TRBV7-3,TGTGCCAGCAGCTTAGCCTCCCTTAACGTAGACAATGAGCAGTTCTTC,CASSLASLNVDNEQFF
-,TRBJ2-1,-,TRBV7-7,TGTGCTAGCAGCTTAGCGCAGGGTAACGAGCAGTTCTTC,CASSLAQGNEQFF